This T cell receptor (beta chain) was retrieved from a study of blood T cell repertoires in COVID-19. In its sample, this clone was seen a few times. The germline V gene has CDR1 SGHRS and CDR2 YFSETQ. The CDR3 sequence is 16 residues long. With V trimmed by 3 bases and J by 1 base, 7 bases remained unmatched. TCRdb keeps only in-frame clones here, not all; method: immunoSEQ multiplex PCR. The sample has around 300,000 clones, approximately 90% seen once. This chain uses TRBV5-1 with TRBJ2-3; 8 bases fit TRBD1. The sequenced sample consisted of peripheral blood. This sequence was found in a woman aged 45 to 65 with COVID-19, enrolled during active disease. The CDR3 spells CASSSFSTGGTDTQYF. In nucleotides, the CDR3 is TGCGCCAGCAGCTCCTTCTCGACAGGGGGCACAGATACGCAGTATTTT.